The sequence of this T cell receptor beta chain was determined in a study of PD-L1 blockade in urothelial cancer. Study-level background: Individuals in the cohort had been given 0 to 3 earlier chemotherapy regimens. The study recovered a median of about 150,000 T cells per blood sample.

Libraries were prepared by immunoSEQ multiplex PCR; TCRdb keeps only in-frame clonotypes and omits some of them. This sample yields tens of thousands of clones, of which 82% are seen a single time; 9% to 9.5% belongs to the top ten. There are 15 residues in the CDR3. V was cut by 8 bases and J by 4 bases, with 15 bases left in between. Germline V gene data show CDR1 as MNHEY and CDR2 as SVGAGI. The chain carries TRBV6-5 and TRBJ2-6, with D perhaps TRBD2 (5 bases). The TCR originated in a man aged 65-85 years with urothelial cancer. The sequences come from PBMCs, collected around atezolizumab (anti-PD-L1) treatment. The CDR3, as DNA: TGTGCCAGCGCTGATCGCGGGCCGGGGGCCAACGTCCTGACTTTC. Protein: CASADRGPGANVLTF.